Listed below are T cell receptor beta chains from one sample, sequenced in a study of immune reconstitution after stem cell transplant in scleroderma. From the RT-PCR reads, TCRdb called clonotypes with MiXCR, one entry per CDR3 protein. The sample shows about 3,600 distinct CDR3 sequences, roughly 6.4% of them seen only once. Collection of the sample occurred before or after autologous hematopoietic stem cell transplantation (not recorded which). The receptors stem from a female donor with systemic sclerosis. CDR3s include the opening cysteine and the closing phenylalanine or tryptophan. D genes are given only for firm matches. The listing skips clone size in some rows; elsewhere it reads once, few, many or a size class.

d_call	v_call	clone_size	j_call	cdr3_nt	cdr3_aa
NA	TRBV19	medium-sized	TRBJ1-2	TGTGCCAGTAGTATGACAAGTCGATGGGGGGGCTACACCTTC	CASSMTSRWGGYTF
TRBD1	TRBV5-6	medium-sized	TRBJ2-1	TGTGCCAGCAGCCCAATTCGACAGGGGAGTGAGCAGTTCTTC	CASSPIRQGSEQFF
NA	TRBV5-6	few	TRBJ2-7	TGTGCCAGCAGCTTGGTGGACAGACTATCCTACGAGCAGTACTTC	CASSLVDRLSYEQYF
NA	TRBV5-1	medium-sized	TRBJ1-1	TGCGCCAGCAGCTTGGACAGGGCGGACACTGAAGCTTTCTTT	CASSLDRADTEAFF
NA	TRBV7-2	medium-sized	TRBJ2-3	TGTGCCAGCAGCTTAGTAGGTCTAGCAGTAGATACGCAGTATTTT	CASSLVGLAVDTQYF
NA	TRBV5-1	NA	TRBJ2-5	TGCGCCAGCAGCTTGGGACCCCAGGAGACCCAGTACTTC	CASSLGPQETQYF
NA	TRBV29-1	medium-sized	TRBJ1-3	TGCAGCGTCGACGTCCTAGGCTCTGGAAACACCATATATTTT	CSVDVLGSGNTIYF
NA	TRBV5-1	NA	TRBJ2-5	TGCGCCAGCAGCTTGGATCCCAGGGGACGGCAAGAGACCCAGTACTTC	CASSLDPRGRQETQYF
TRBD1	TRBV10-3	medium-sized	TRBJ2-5	TGTGCCATCAGTCGGGACAGAAAAGAGACCCAGTACTTC	CAISRDRKETQYF
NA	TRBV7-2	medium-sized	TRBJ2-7	TGTGCCAGCAGCCCTACTTTCCAGACCTACGAGCAGTACTTC	CASSPTFQTYEQYF
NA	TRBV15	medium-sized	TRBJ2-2	TGTGCCACCAGCAGAGATCGACGAGCGAACACCGGGGAGCTGTTTTTT	CATSRDRRANTGELFF
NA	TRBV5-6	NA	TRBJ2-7	TGTGCCAGCAGCTTAGGGCAGGGGGGATTTTACGAGCAGTACTTC	CASSLGQGGFYEQYF
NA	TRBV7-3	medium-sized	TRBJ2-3	TGTGCCAGCAGCTTAATCGGGGGCACAGATACGCAGTATTTT	CASSLIGGTDTQYF
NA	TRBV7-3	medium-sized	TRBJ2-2	TGTGCCAGCAGGCTAGGTACCGGGGAGCTGTTTTTT	CASRLGTGELFF
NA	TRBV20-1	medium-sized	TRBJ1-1	TGCAGTTCGGTCGTGGACACTGAAGCTTTCTTT	CSSVVDTEAFF
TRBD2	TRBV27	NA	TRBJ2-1	TGTGCCAGCAGTTTGGCTAGCGGGGGCCTCTCCTACAATGAGCAGTTCTTC	CASSLASGGLSYNEQFF
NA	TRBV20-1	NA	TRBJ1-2	TGCAGTGCAAAGAGAGGGGTCAGGGAGGGCTACACCTTC	CSAKRGVREGYTF
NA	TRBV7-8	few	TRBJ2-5	TGTGCCAGCAGCTTAGGACCGGGAGAGACCCAGTACTTC	CASSLGPGETQYF
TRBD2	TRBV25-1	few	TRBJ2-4	TGTGCCAGCAGTGAAGAGAGGCGGGGGGTCAAAAACATTCAGTACTTC	CASSEERRGVKNIQYF
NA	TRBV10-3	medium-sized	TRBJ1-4	TGTGCCATCAGTGTGGGGGGAAATGAAAAACTGTTTTTT	CAISVGGNEKLFF
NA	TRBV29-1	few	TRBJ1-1	TGCAGCGCCATCCCCGTGAACACTGAAGCTTTCTTT	CSAIPVNTEAFF
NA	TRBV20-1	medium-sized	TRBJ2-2	TGCAGTGCTAGGTCCGGTTGGGACACCGGGGAGCTGTTTTTT	CSARSGWDTGELFF
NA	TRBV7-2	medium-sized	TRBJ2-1	TGTGCCAGCAGCCTCCCAAGGAGTAGCGGTCCACTTTCGTTCTTC	CASSLPRSSGPLSFF
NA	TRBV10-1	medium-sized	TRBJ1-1	TGCGCCAGCAGTGAGTCGAGATCCACTGAAGCTTTCTTT	CASSESRSTEAFF
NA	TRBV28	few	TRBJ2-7	TGTGCCAGCAGTTTTTGGTACGAGCAGTACTTC	CASSFWYEQYF
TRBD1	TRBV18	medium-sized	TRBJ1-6	TGTGCCAGCTCACCCGGGACAGGGGGCCTAGGATCACCCCTCCACTTT	CASSPGTGGLGSPLHF
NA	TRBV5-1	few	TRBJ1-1	TGCGCCAGCAGCTTGGACGACAGCGTGGGAGCTTTCTTT	CASSLDDSVGAFF
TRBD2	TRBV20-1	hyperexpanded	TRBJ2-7	TGCAGTGCTAGAGATTTTCATAGCGGGAGCTCCTACGAGCAGTACTTC	CSARDFHSGSSYEQYF
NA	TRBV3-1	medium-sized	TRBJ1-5	TGTGCCAGCAGCAGGCAGGGGCAGCCCCAGCATTTT	CASSRQGQPQHF